The source of this T cell receptor (beta chain) is a study of blood T cells in healthy people across ages (dated by TCRdb to 2013 to 2016). Regarding the study in general: In model experiments, roughly one uniquely barcoded TCR beta cDNA molecule per two T cells was captured by template switching. Using deep sequencing normalized with unique cDNA molecular identifiers, the study measured how TCR beta repertoire diversity changes with age. Four age groups were formed from the donors: young (average approximately 15 years), middle-aged (approximately 42), aged (around 62) and long-lived (about 80). To avoid experimental bias, donors of different ages were randomly spread across the sequencing lanes. Using the same blood draw, the study looked at two additional independent replicas of 1 million unique cDNA reads for two donors, one aged 18 to 29 and the other aged 80 or older. General conclusions and limits of the study: Compared with the aged group, more naive CD4+ T cells, fewer expanded clones and increased TCR diversity were shown by the long-lived group, suggesting age selection. Estimates of total diversity from one million sequenced T cells were regarded as lower bounds and underestimates. Donor CMV infection status was unknown, potentially confounding age-related changes in expanded clonotypes. The percentage of naive T cells measured by flow cytometry correlated strongly with observed TCR beta diversity. Because profiling used bulk unsorted PBMCs, naive and antigen-experienced compartments could not be compared conclusively. As age increased, observed TCR beta diversity per million T cells dropped in a roughly linear way, and a significant reduction was already evident by age 40.

Worth noting for this clonotype: It lacks a known antigen. Base-call qualities are not available, and no considerably larger clone is one nucleotide away.

The junction shows trimming of 2 bases on V and 1 base on J, plus 5 bases between the germline ends. The germline V gene supplies CDR1 LGHNA and CDR2 YSLEER. The CDR3 numbers 13 residues from cysteine through phenylalanine. The kept DNA is CDR3 alone, 39 bases in frame from the first base. The receptor library was made with 5' RACE. Sequencing relied on an Illumina HiSeq 2500. The second PCR ran for roughly 7 to 12 cycles and used a J-beta primer mix along with a sample-barcoded 5' primer. Each TCR beta cDNA molecule received a unique molecular identifier from a template-switch 5' adaptor carrying 12 random nucleotides. Each sample yielded at least 2.5 million CDR3-containing paired-end reads. The Mint cDNA synthesis kit, primed by a TRBC-specific oligonucleotide, was used to synthesize first-strand cDNA from all RNA. Following uracil-DNA glycosylase treatment, all cDNA underwent a first 18-cycle PCR with the universal primers M1SS and BC2_uni_R. Per the source publication's procedure: Each sample was normalized by randomly selecting 1 million high-quality reads, each carrying a distinct molecular identifier. Reads with shared molecular identifiers were discarded instead of being binned into consensus sequences. MiTCR, with a Q25 quality threshold and the strictest error-elimination algorithm, was used for CDR3 identification, clonotype clustering and error correction. A nonparametric unseen species model with Euler transformation was used to estimate lower-bound total TCR beta diversity. Using fastp at Q25 and MiXCR, TCRdb reprocessed the public reads and kept productive beta chains. One record per CDR3 amino acid sequence lists the most common genes and DNA. TCRdb, not the original authors, processed these V and J calls. In this sample the table shows just under 750,000 distinct CDR3 sequences, about 20% of which occur a single time. The ten largest clonotypes hold roughly 22% of the sample.

Systemically healthy Caucasian individuals from Russia, about 38 in total and aged roughly 6 to 95 years, were included as donors. Ten milliliters of peripheral blood were drawn from each donor into EDTA-treated Vacutainer tubes. PBMCs were isolated by Ficoll-Paque density-gradient centrifugation, with at least 6 million obtained per sample. Total RNA was extracted from PBMCs with Trizol reagent, with at least 6 micrograms obtained per sample. The percentages of naive CD45RAhigh/CD27high T cells were determined by flow cytometry on a PBMC aliquot from every donor. The material sequenced was blood. The TCR was taken from a man in his sixties or seventies in good health. The rearranged chain carries TRBV4-3 and TRBJ1-1; the D gene assignment is ambiguous. CDR3 protein: CASSQRGNTEAFF. The DNA sequence is TGCGCCAGCAGCCAACGGGGGAACACTGAAGCTTTCTTT.